This T cell receptor beta chain was captured by sequencing in a study of blood T cell repertoires in COVID-19. Study as a whole: Samples of COVID-19 (acute and convalescent) were obtained from the United States, Italy and Spain. T cells, B-cell-depleted T cells, or PBMCs provided the cDNA or gDNA that served as material.

Per the germline V gene, CDR1 is LNHDA and CDR2 is SQIVND (reference sequence). V lost 3 bases, J lost 6 bases, and 3 bases stayed unmatched. The CDR3 spans 14 residues. Original analysis: Amplification of reference gene primers provided the estimated nucleated cell counts. Sequencing was performed with immunoSEQ multiplex PCR; in TCRdb, only in-frame clones are kept and a portion is missing. That table supplies the V and J calls and clone size; D and trimming were determined from the DNA. The repertoire includes 70,000 or so clones, more than 75% of them detected once, and approximately 8% sits in the top ten.

The sequence derives from a human donor in a cohort sampled during active COVID-19. The chain employs TRBV19 and TRBJ2-1; 9 bases fit TRBD2. The material sequenced was peripheral blood. CDR3 nucleotides: TGTGCCAGTAGTATGATAGCGGGGGCCAATGAGCAGTTCTTC. It yields the protein CASSMIAGANEQFF. Based on the CDR3 plus reference TRBV19 and TRBJ2-1, the full variable domain is DGGITQSPKYLFRKEGQNVTLSCEQNLNHDAMYWYRQDPGQGLRLIYYSQIVNDFQKGDIAEGYSVSREKKESFPLTVTSAQKNPTAFYLCASSMIAGANEQFFGPGTRLTVL.